This T cell receptor beta chain is drawn from a study of tumor and adjacent non-tumor tissue in lung cancer. Study-level results: Tumor tissue had significantly higher TCR diversity than normal lung. Top 100 clones took a larger repertoire share in normal lung.

No cell sorting was done before RNA was extracted from the tissue. Distant lung tissue was collected more than 3 cm away from the tumor edge. TCRbeta libraries were built with three rounds of nested PCR, modified from ARM-PCR. TCRdb analysed the multiplex PCR reads with MiXCR anew, one entry per CDR3 protein. The sample lists tens of thousands of distinct CDR3 sequences, roughly 80% occurring once. Remarks on this clonotype: Its target is not known.

The germline V and J ends were trimmed by 3 bases and 5 bases, with 18 bases remaining between them. Per germline, CDR1 SGHAT and CDR2 FQNNGV. The CDR3 spans 16 residues. Source material: distant non-tumor lung tissue. This TCR derives from a man aged 55-75 years with non-small cell lung cancer. The chain combines TRBV11-2 with TRBJ2-3; D is tentatively TRBD1 or TRBD2 (6 bases each). CDR3 DNA sequence: TGTGCCAGCAGCTTGGGGGCGGGGCCAAACAGAGATACGCAGTATTTT. It codes for CASSLGAGPNRDTQYF.